The rows below give T cell receptor beta chains drawn from one sample of a study of blood T cell repertoires in COVID-19. Sequencing was performed with immunoSEQ multiplex PCR; in TCRdb, only in-frame clones are kept and a portion is missing. The sample lists fewer than 150,000 clones, 84% seen once, with under 9.5% in the top ten. Source material: peripheral blood. These receptor sequences come from a woman aged 80 or over in a cohort sampled during active or convalescent COVID-19. Each CDR3 is given with its conserved first and last residue. The D gene is left open where the match is weak. Size is omitted from some rows. Given values are once, few, many or a class for expanded clones.

.	TRBD1	TRBV7-9	TRBJ2-5	TGTGCCAGCAGCCCGACAGGGGGCCGGGAGACCCAGTACTTC	CASSPTGGRETQYF
.	.	TRBV3-1/TRBV3-2	TRBJ1-3	TGTGCCAGCAGCCAAGAACCGGCGGGGGGAAACACCATATATTTT	CASSQEPAGGNTIYF
.	.	TRBV24-1	TRBJ2-5	TGTGCCACCTCTCCCAGCACCACGGGCCAAGAGACCCAGTACTTC	CATSPSTTGQETQYF
.	.	TRBV19	TRBJ2-1	TGTGCCAGTCTCAGCCGGGTAAATGAGCAGTTCTTC	CASLSRVNEQFF
once	TRBD2	TRBV6-4	TRBJ2-5	TGTGCCAGCAGTGTTCAAGCGGGGGGGCAAGAGACCCAGTACTTC	CASSVQAGGQETQYF
.	TRBD1	TRBV3-1/TRBV3-2	TRBJ2-1	TGTGCCAGCAGAGGGGGACAGATTTACTCCTACAATGAGCAGTTCTTC	CASRGGQIYSYNEQFF
.	.	TRBV4-1	TRBJ2-1	TGCGCCAGCAGCCAAGTGTCCGGGAAGAGTTACAATGAGCAGTTCTTC	CASSQVSGKSYNEQFF
.	TRBD2	TRBV6-5	TRBJ2-3	TGTGCCAGCAGGGAGGGACTAGCCGCAGATACGCAGTATTTT	CASREGLAADTQYF
.	.	TRBV25-1	TRBJ1-6	TGTGCCAGCAGTGAACAGGGCAATTCACCCCTCCACTTT	CASSEQGNSPLHF
.	.	TRBV7-6	TRBJ1-2	TGTGCCAGCAGCGGAAAACAGGGAAGGGAGTATGGCTACACCTTC	CASSGKQGREYGYTF
.	.	TRBV18	TRBJ2-2	TGTGCCAGCTCACGTATGTTACCAGGTACCACCGGGGAGCTGTTTTTT	CASSRMLPGTTGELFF
.	.	TRBV18	TRBJ1-2	TGTGCCAGCTCACTCTCGACAGGTCCTTTAGAGGGCTACACCTTC	CASSLSTGPLEGYTF
.	.	TRBV5-1	TRBJ2-7	TGCGCCAGCAGCCCCAGGACAGCCTACGAGCAGTACTTC	CASSPRTAYEQYF
.	TRBD2	TRBV11-2	TRBJ2-1	TGTGCCAGCAGCTTTTTACTAGCGGGGTCTAGGGTCTTC	CASSFLLAGSRVF
.	TRBD1	TRBV10-3	TRBJ1-5	TGTGCCGCCAGGGGGGCGCCCGGAGAGCCCCAGCATTTT	CAARGAPGEPQHF
.	.	TRBV14	TRBJ2-6	TGTGCCAGCAGCCAAGCAGGGTTTGAAGCCAACGTCCTGACTTTC	CASSQAGFEANVLTF
.	TRBD1	TRBV5-4	TRBJ1-1	TGTGCCAGCAGCCCCCGGTCGGGACAGCCTAACACTGAAGCTTTCTTT	CASSPRSGQPNTEAFF
.	.	TRBV9	TRBJ1-1	TGTGCCAGCAGGGGGACTAACACTGAAGCTTTCTTT	CASRGTNTEAFF
once	TRBD1	TRBV27	TRBJ2-5	TGTGCCAGCAGTTCAATGTCCGGGACAGGGTCCCAAGAGACCCAGTACTTC	CASSSMSGTGSQETQYF
few	TRBD1	TRBV5-1	TRBJ2-7	TGCGCCAGCAGCTTTCAACCGGGACAGCCCTTAGGGCAGTACTTC	CASSFQPGQPLGQYF
.	TRBD1	TRBV2	TRBJ1-5	TGTGCCAGCAGTGCCCGGGACAGGGGGATCAATCAGCCCCAGCATTTT	CASSARDRGINQPQHF
.	.	TRBV18	TRBJ2-2	TGTGCCAGCTCGACGGGAACCGGGGAGCTGTTTTTT	CASSTGTGELFF
.	TRBD1	TRBV28	TRBJ1-2	TGTGCCAGCAGTTCCGAACAGGGGTCCTATGGCTACACCTTC	CASSSEQGSYGYTF
.	TRBD1	TRBV30	TRBJ1-5	TGTGCCTGGGCCAGGGACAGGGGACATCAGCCCCAGCATTTT	CAWARDRGHQPQHF